The T cell receptor (beta chain) described here comes from a study of blood T cell repertoires in COVID-19. The method was immunoSEQ multiplex PCR; TCRdb's version includes in-frame clones alone and lacks a portion of them. Of 150,000 to 200,000 clones listed, around four fifths were seen once; the top ten hold 2.8%. V shed 4 bases, J shed 4 bases, and the junction held 13 bases outside the gene matches. Looked up from germline, CDR1 is MNHEY and CDR2 is SMNVEV (reference sequence). The CDR3 contains 17 residues. The clonotype was recovered from a woman at least 80 years old with active or convalescent COVID-19. Sequencing was done on a sample of peripheral blood. The chain recombines TRBV27 with TRBJ1-2; 9 nucleotides line up with TRBD1. The CDR3 protein is CASSYGQGSASTYGYTF. The CDR3 coding sequence is TGTGCCAGCAGTTACGGACAGGGGTCCGCATCCACCTATGGCTACACCTTC.